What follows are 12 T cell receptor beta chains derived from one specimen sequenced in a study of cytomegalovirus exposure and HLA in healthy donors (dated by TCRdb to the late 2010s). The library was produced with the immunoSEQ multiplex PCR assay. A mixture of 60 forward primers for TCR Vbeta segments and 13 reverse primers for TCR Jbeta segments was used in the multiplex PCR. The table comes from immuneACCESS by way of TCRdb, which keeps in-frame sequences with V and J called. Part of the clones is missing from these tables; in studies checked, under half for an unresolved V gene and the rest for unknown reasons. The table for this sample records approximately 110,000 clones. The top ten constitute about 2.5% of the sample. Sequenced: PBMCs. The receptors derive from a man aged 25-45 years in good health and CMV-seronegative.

This CDR3 reads CASSYGGTNEQFF. CDR3 nucleotide sequence: TGTGCCAGCAGTTACGGCGGGACCAATGAGCAGTTCTTC. The chain combines TRBV6-6 with TRBJ2-1; a weak D match, TRBD2 (6 bases). The CDR3 spans 13 residues. Germline assignment: CDR1 MNHNY and CDR2 SVGAGI (reference sequence). V was cut by 2 bases and J by 6 bases, with 8 bases left in between.

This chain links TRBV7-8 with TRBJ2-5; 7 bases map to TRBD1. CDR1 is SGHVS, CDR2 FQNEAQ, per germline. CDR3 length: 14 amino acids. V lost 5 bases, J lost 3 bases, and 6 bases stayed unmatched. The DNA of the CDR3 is TGTGCCAGCAGCGTAGGGACAGCAGAAGAGACCCAGTACTTC. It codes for CASSVGTAEETQYF.

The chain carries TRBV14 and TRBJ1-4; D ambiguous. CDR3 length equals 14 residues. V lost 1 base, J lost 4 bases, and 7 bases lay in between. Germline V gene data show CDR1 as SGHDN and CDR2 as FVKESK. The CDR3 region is CASSQGGSNEKLFF. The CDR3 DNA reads TGTGCCAGCAGCCAAGGCGGCAGTAATGAAAAACTGTTTTTT.

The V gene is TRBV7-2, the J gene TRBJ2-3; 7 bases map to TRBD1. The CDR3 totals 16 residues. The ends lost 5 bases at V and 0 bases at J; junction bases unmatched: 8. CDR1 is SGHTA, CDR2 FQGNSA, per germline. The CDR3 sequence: CASSPPDRRSTDTQYF. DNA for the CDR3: TGTGCCAGCAGCCCCCCGGACAGGCGGAGCACAGATACGCAGTATTTT. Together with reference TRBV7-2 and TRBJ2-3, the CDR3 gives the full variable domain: GAGVSQSPSNKVTEKGKDVELRCDPISGHTALYWYRQSLGQGLEFLIYFQGNSAPDKSGLPSDRFSAERTGGSVSTLTIQRTQQEDSAVYLCASSPPDRRSTDTQYFGPGTRLTVL.

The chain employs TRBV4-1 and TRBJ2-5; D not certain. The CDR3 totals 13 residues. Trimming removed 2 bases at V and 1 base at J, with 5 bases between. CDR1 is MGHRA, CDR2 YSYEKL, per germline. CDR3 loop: CASSQQFQETQYF. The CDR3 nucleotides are TGCGCCAGCAGCCAACAGTTCCAAGAGACCCAGTACTTC.

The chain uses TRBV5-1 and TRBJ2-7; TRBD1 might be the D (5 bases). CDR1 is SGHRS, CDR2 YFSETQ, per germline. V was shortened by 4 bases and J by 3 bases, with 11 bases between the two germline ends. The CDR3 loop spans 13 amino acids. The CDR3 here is CASSQGHLYEQYF. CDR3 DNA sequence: TGCGCCAGCAGCCAAGGACACCTCTACGAGCAGTACTTC. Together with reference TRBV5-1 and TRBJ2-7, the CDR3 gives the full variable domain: KAGVTQTPRYLIKTRGQQVTLSCSPISGHRSVSWYQQTPGQGLQFLFEYFSETQRNKGNFPGRFSGRQFSNSRSEMNVSTLELGDSALYLCASSQGHLYEQYFGPGTRLTVT.

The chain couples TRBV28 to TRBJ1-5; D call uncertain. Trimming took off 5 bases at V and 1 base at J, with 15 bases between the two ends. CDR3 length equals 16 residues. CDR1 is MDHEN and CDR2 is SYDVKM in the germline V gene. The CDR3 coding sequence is TGTGCCAGCAGTCCCAGATGGTCAGGCAGCAATCAGCCCCAGCATTTT. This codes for CASSPRWSGSNQPQHF.

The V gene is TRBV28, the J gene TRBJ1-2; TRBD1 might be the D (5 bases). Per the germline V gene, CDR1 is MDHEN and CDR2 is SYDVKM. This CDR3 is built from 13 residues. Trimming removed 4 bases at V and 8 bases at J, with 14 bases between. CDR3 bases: TGTGCCAGCAGTTCGGGAGGGGTCGGAGGCTACACCTTC. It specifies CASSSGGVGGYTF.

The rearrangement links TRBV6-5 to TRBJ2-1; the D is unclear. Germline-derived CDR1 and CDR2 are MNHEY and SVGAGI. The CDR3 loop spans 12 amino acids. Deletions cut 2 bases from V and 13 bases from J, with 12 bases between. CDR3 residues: CASSYTQVPQFF. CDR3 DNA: TGTGCCAGCAGTTACACCCAGGTGCCACAGTTCTTC.

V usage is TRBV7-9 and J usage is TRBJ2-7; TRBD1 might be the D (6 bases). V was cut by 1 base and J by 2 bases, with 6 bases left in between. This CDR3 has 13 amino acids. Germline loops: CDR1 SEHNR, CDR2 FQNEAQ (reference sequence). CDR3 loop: CASSLGDTYEQYF. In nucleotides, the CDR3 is TGTGCCAGCAGCTTAGGGGACACCTACGAGCAGTACTTC. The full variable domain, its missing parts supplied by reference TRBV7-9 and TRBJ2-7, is DTGVSQNPRHKITKRGQNVTFRCDPISEHNRLYWYRQTLGQGPEFLTYFQNEAQLEKSRLLSDRFSAERPKGSFSTLEIQRTEQGDSAMYLCASSLGDTYEQYFGPGTRLTVT.

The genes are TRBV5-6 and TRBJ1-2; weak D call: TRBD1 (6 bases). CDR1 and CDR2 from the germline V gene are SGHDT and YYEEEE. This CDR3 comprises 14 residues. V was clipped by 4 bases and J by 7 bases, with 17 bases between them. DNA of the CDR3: TGTGCCAGCAGCCTTAGAGCAGGGGAGGGTGGCTACACCTTC. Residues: CASSLRAGEGGYTF.

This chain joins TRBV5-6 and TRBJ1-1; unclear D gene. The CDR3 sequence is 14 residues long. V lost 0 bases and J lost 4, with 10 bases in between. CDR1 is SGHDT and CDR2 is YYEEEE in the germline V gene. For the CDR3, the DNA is TGTGCCAGCAGCTTGGTCGGGGTGAGCACTGAAGCTTTCTTT. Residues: CASSLVGVSTEAFF.